Sequencing of this T cell receptor (beta chain) was carried out in a study of shared clonotypes between healthy human individuals. Whole-study findings and limits: Despite large depth, rarefaction showed incomplete sorted-subset sequencing.

Germline lookup yields CDR1 MNHEY and CDR2 SMNVEV (reference sequence). Trimming left V 3 bases short and J 1 base short, with 21 bases between. The CDR3 loop spans 18 amino acids. Comment on this clone: Its target is not known.

TCRdb's table, derived via immunoSEQ multiplex PCR, lists solely in-frame clones and lacks some. The data show fewer than 1.4 million clones, with 70% to 80% seen just once and 0.6% to 0.7% held by the top ten. The source of this sequence is a man aged 18 to 29 in good health. Some clones in this sample may be carry-over from other donors' samples. The chain employs TRBV27 and TRBJ2-5, with D perhaps TRBD1 or TRBD2 (6 bases each). The sequenced sample was memory CD4+ T cells from PBMCs. Noted subset: CD45RA-negative fraction. CDR3 DNA sequence: TGTGCCAGCAGTTTCTCTCCCCCCTTAGGGGGGCGCCAAGAGACCCAGTACTTC. It translates to CASSFSPPLGGRQETQYF.